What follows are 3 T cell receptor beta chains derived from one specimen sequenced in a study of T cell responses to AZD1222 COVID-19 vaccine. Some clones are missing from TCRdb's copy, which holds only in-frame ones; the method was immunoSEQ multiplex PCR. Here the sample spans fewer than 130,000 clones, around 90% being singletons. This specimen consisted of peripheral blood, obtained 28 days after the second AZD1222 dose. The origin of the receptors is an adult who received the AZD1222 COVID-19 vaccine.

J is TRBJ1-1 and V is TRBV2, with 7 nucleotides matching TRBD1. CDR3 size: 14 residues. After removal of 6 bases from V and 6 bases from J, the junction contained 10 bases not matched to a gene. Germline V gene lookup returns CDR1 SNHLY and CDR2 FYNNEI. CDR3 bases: TGTGCCAGCAGGCTGAACACAGGGGACCCTGAAGCTTTCTTT. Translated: CASRLNTGDPEAFF.

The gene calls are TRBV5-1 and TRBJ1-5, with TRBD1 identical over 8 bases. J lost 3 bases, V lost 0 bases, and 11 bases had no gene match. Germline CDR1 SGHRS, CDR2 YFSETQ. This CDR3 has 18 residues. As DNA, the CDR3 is TGCGCCAGCAGCTTGGTCCCCCTCGGACAGGGCCCCAATCAGCCCCAGCATTTT. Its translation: CASSLVPLGQGPNQPQHF.

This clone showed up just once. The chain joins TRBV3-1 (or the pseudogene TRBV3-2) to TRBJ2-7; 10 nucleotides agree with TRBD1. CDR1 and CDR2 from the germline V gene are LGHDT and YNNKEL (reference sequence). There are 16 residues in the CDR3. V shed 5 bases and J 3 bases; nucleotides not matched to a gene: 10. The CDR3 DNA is TGTGCCAGCAGCTTCAACCCGACAGGGGGCGGCTACGAGCAGTACTTC. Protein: CASSFNPTGGGYEQYF.